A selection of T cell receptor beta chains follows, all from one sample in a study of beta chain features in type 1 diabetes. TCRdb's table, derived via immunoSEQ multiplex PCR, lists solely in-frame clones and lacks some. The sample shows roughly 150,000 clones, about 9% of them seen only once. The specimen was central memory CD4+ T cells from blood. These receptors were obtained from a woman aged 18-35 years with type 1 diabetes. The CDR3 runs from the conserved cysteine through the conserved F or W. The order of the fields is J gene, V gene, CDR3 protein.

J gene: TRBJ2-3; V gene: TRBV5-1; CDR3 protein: CASSPGQGTDTQYF
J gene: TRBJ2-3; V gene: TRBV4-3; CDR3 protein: CASSKAIGDLTTQSTDTQYF
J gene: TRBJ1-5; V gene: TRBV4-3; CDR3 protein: CASSQGTDQPQHF
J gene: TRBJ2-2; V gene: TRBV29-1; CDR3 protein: CSVEGLPGQHTGELFF
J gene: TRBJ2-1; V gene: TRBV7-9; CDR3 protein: CASSLVRTSGGLNEQFF
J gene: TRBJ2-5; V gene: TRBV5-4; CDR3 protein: CASSLLNLAGGETQYF
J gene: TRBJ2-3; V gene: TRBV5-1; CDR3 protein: CASSTGRARSTDTQYF
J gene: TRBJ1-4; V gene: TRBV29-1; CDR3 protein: CSVVGPSNEKLFF
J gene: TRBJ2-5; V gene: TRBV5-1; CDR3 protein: CASSRQMDQETQYF
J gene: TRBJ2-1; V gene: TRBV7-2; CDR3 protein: CASSLAQVNEQFF
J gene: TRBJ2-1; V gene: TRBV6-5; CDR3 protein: CASSLQGDPANEQFF
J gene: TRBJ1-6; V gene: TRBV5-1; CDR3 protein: CASSLETGYSPLHF
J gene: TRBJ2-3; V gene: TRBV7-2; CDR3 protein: CASSLTTSGSPDTQYF
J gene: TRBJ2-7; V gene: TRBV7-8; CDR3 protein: CASSLSGRNDEQYF
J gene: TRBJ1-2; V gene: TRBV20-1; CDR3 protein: CSSGLYGYTF
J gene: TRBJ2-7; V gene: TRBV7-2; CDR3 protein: CASSSPGTGVYEQYF
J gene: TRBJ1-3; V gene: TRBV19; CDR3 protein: CASSMSPGSGNTIYF
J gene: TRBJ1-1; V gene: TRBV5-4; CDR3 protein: CASSRDRSSAFF
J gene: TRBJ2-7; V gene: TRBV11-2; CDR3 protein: CASSLAARATPGYF
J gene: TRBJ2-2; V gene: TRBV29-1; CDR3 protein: CSVEGFSGGGANGELFF
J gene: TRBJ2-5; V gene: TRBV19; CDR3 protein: CASSSGMEETQYF
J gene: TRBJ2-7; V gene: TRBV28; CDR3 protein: CASSLTLPPGEQYF
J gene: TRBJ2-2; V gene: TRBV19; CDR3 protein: CASSMGQGHGELFF
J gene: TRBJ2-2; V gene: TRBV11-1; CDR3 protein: CASSLHRATGELFF
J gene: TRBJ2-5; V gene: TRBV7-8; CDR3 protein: CASSRTSGREETQYF
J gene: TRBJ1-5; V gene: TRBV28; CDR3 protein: CASRRTGSGNQPQHF
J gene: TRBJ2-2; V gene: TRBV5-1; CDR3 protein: CASSLDFPGGELFF
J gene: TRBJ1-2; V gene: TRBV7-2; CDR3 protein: CASSIQGYGYTF
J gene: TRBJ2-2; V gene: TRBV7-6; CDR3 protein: CASSLSDTGELFF
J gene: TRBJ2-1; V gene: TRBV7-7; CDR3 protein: CASSLVGLAGEEQFF
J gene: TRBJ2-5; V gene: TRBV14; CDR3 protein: CASSQWRDSETQYF
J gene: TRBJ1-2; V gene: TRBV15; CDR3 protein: CATSRVGDRGLSGYTF
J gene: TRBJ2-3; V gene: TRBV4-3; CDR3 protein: CASSQDSATDTQYF
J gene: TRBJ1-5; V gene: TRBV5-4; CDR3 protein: CASSPLGPNNQPQHF
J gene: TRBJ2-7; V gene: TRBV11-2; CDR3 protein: CASRQGGEQYF
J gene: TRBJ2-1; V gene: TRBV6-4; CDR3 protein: CASSPGTQYEQFF
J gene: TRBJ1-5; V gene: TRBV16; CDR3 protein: CASSQNAGQGVWQPQHF
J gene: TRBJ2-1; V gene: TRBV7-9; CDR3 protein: CASSPVGGAGYNEQFF
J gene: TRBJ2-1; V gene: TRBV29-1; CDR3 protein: CSPTSPGTGHNEQFF
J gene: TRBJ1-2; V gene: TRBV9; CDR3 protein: CASKGVAGVHRVGPYPYGYTF